One TCR beta chain is described in this entry. Its antigen is currently unknown. The germline CDR1 and CDR2 sequences are SGHAT and FQNNGV. V lost 2 bases, J lost 6 bases, and 14 bases stayed unmatched. The CDR3 consists of 17 residues. This specimen comes from a study of cytomegalovirus exposure and HLA in healthy donors. The PCR employed 60 Vbeta primers together with 13 Jbeta primers. Assay: immunoSEQ multiplex PCR; the TCRdb copy retains only in-frame clones and omits some. The sample includes more than 95,000 clones, about 79% of them seen just once. Broader study findings: In a later analysis, a missense DCLRE1C variant was linked to TCR beta V- and J-gene trimming. Per a later analysis, fewer than 20,000 TCR beta sequences showed association with HLA alleles at 0.05 false discovery rate. Donor immune exposure was known only as CMV serostatus.

This chain joins TRBV11-2 and TRBJ2-7; TRBD2 aligns across 9 bases. The sequenced sample was PBMCs. This sequence originates from a man aged 25 to 45 in good health and CMV-seropositive. In DNA form, the CDR3 reads TGTGCCAGCAGCTTATTTGTAGCAGTAGCGGGAGCAAGCGAGCAGTACTTC. This sequence encodes CASSLFVAVAGASEQYF. Full variable domain (missing parts from reference TRBV11-2 and TRBJ2-7): EAGVAQSPRYKIIEKRQSVAFWCNPISGHATLYWYQQILGQGPKLLIQFQNNGVVDDSQLPKDRFSAERLKGVDSTLKIQPAKLEDSAVYLCASSLFVAVAGASEQYFGPGTRLTVT.